This T cell receptor beta chain was found in a study of OX40 agonist ivuxolimab in advanced cancers. Study overall: An agonistic human IgG2 monoclonal antibody against OX40 (CD134) was given. Overall study findings and caveats: Expanded clones were, on average, more numerous in CD8+ T cells than in CD4+. Among the lowest peripheral clonal expansion occurred in 0.1-3.0 mg/kg partial responders.

Germline CDR1 reads MNHEY; CDR2 reads SMNVEV (reference sequence). The V gene end was trimmed by 5 bases and the J gene end by 3 bases; junction bases not matched to a gene: 5. The length of the CDR3 is 14 residues. Profiling relied on immunoSEQ multiplex PCR, and the TCRdb table lists in-frame clones only, not all of them. The sample contains tens of thousands of clones, over 90% of which appear only once. Worth noting for this clone: Its antigen is unknown.

Excluded were patients having autoimmune disease history or systemic immunosuppression. The chain carries TRBV27 and TRBJ1-2; TRBD1 matches 8 bases. The clonotype comes from an adult with an advanced solid tumor such as melanoma, head and neck, liver or kidney cancer. Source: CD4+ or CD8+ T cells sorted from blood, taken in a trial of the OX40 agonist ivuxolimab. The CDR3 loop is CASSTGQGHYGYTF. CDR3 bases: TGTGCCAGCAGTACCGGACAGGGTCACTATGGCTACACCTTC.